This T cell receptor (beta chain) is drawn from a study of CD8 T cells in Susac syndrome. TCR beta sequencing covered blood CD8+ and CD4+ T cells. TEMRA cells were FACS-enriched, and CD8+ and CD4+ T cells were isolated negatively. Random hexamers were used to reverse transcribe about 0.5 to 1 ug of RNA. The CDR3 of TCR beta was amplified by immunoSEQ multiplex PCR across 54 Vbeta and 13 Jbeta. TCRdb itself ran the immunoSEQ multiplex PCR reads through MiXCR, one entry per CDR3 protein. This table holds approximately 190,000 distinct CDR3 sequences, over 90% found once. Sequencing used CD8+ T cells from PBMCs. This TCR derives from a human donor with Susac syndrome.

CDR3 sequence reads: CASSPGTGGFGYTF. In nucleotides, the CDR3 is TGTGCCAGCAGCCCCGGGACAGGGGGCTTTGGCTACACCTTC. The V call is TRBV27, the J call TRBJ1-2; 12 bases match TRBD1. The germline CDR1 and CDR2 sequences are MNHEY and SMNVEV (reference sequence). The trim removed 6 bases at V and 7 bases at J, leaving 6 bases unmatched. The CDR3 length is 14 residues.